Listed below are T cell receptor beta chains from one sample, sequenced in a study of blood T cell repertoires in COVID-19. The repertoire was sequenced with immunoSEQ multiplex PCR; TCRdb's copy has only in-frame clones and lacks some. Of about 140,000 clones listed, about four fifths are singletons. Sequencing was performed on PBMCs or T cells enriched from blood (not recorded which). Every receptor here comes from a woman aged 45 to 65 with acute COVID-19. Each CDR3 is given with its conserved first and last residue. Each record gives: J gene, V gene, CDR3 protein.

TRBJ2-7 | TRBV3-1/TRBV3-2 | CASSREGQGYEQYF
TRBJ2-1 | TRBV27 | CASRGLATYNEQFF
TRBJ1-1 | TRBV5-1 | CASSLAGTGTEAFF
TRBJ1-5 | TRBV7-8 | CASSDRGGGQPQHF
TRBJ1-1 | TRBV19 | CASSITGGMTEAFF
TRBJ2-1 | TRBV9 | CASSPGGLSYNEQFF
TRBJ2-2 | TRBV5-4 | CASSWTTGELFF
TRBJ1-1 | TRBV5-1 | CASSSPWTGVNTEAFF
TRBJ2-1 | TRBV7-9 | CASSSGVVRSSEQFF
TRBJ2-3 | TRBV19 | CASSSGQGGDTQYF
TRBJ1-1 | TRBV4-1 | CASSQDRGYLNTEAFF
TRBJ1-5 | TRBV18 | CASSPWTGENQPQHF
TRBJ1-2 | TRBV11-2 | CASSPKQGHYGYTF
TRBJ2-2 | TRBV6-5 | CASSRRQKTGELFF
TRBJ2-7 | TRBV3-1/TRBV3-2 | CASSQEPRFYEQYF
TRBJ2-2 | TRBV2 | CASSEYSAGNTGELFF
TRBJ2-6 | TRBV9 | CASSHRTSGMGGANVLTF
TRBJ2-1 | TRBV13 | CASSQTGAAYNEQFF
TRBJ2-3 | TRBV9 | CASSVGGQGTDTQYF
TRBJ2-2 | TRBV10-1 | CASSESRAGGPGELFF
TRBJ2-1 | TRBV24-1 | CATSDSGLAGGYNEQFF
TRBJ1-2 | TRBV6-1 | CASSEVGQGSYTF
TRBJ2-5 | TRBV19 | CASSRTGGPETQYF
TRBJ2-7 | TRBV15 | CATSRDRDSNYEQYF
TRBJ1-1 | TRBV12-3/TRBV12-4 | CASSFAQGTEAFF